The entry below gives a single TCR beta chain sequence along with its context. The CDR3 sequence is 15 residues long. Per the germline V gene, CDR1 is WNHNN and CDR2 is SYGVQD (reference sequence). Unmatched junction bases numbered 10, after V lost 1 base and J lost 8 bases. This specimen comes from a study of blood T cell repertoires in COVID-19. Study-level background: The United States, Italy and Spain provided the acute and convalescent COVID-19 samples. The analysed material was cDNA or gDNA that came from T cells, B-cell-depleted T cells, or PBMCs.

As handled by the study authors: From reference gene primer amplification, estimates of nucleated cell counts were derived. TCRdb's copy holds only in-frame clones and misses some; the assay was immunoSEQ multiplex PCR. That table gives V, J and clone size, and the DNA gave D and trimming. Found here are more than 110,000 clones, over 65% of them singletons; the top ten hold more than 3.5%. The genes are TRBV10-1 and TRBJ1-2; TRBD1 matches 7 bases. The receptor comes from a woman of 80 years or more with active or convalescent COVID-19. Sequenced material: peripheral blood. The chain's CDR3 is CASSEYRDSIRGYTF. CDR3 in DNA: TGCGCCAGCAGTGAGTACCGGGACAGCATAAGGGGCTACACCTTC.